A selection of T cell receptor beta chains follows, all from one sample in a study of tumor and adjacent non-tumor tissue in lung cancer. Each CDR3 protein is one row after TCRdb ran MiXCR on the multiplex PCR reads. The sample holds roughly 120,000 distinct CDR3 sequences, approximately 82% seen once. Material: lung tumor tissue. The receptors were gathered from a woman aged 55-70 years with non-small cell lung cancer. The CDR3 runs from the conserved cysteine through the conserved F or W. Each record gives: CDR3 length, J gene, V gene, CDR3 protein.

14 TRBJ2-5 TRBV7-8 CVSSLGLARETQYF
12 TRBJ1-1 TRBV10-3 CAISDQVTEAFF
15 TRBJ2-7 TRBV11-3 CASCLRARVSYGQYF
19 TRBJ2-1 TRBV6-5 CASRVLAWGPLHSYNEQFF
13 NA TRBV29-1 CGVDRGGTDTQHF
16 TRBJ2-3 TRBV28 CAGSLFGGANTDTQYF
14 TRBJ2-5 TRBV11-3 CASKRRESQESQYF
14 TRBJ2-7 TRBV11-3 CASRLDTGTYEKYF
12 TRBJ1-6 TRBV11-2 CVNSTRNSPLYF
14 TRBJ2-7 TRBV11-2 CASGISTRTAEQYF
15 TRBJ1-2 TRBV12-3/TRBV12-4 CAVSSGTDGDYGYTF
15 TRBJ1-1 TRBV11-3 CASSLDSVRDTEAFF
14 TRBJ2-5 TRBV11-2 CASSPHGGQETQYF
15 TRBJ1-6 TRBV11-3 CASNLEGRHNSPLHF
17 TRBJ2-1 TRBV11-3 CASSLELASGSHDDQFF
14 TRBJ2-5 TRBV5-1 CASSLGTLRETQYF
17 TRBJ1-4 TRBV11-2 CASSLDSRGRTNEKLSF
14 TRBJ2-5 TRBV11-2 CANSKRGVQETQYF
13 TRBJ2-3 TRBV11-2 CANSLEPGSTQYF
13 TRBJ1-2 TRBV2 CASSSTPIVGYTF
14 TRBJ2-7 TRBV5-4 CASSLHWDSYEQYF
16 TRBJ1-2 TRBV4-3 CASSQGGTGAYYGYTF
16 TRBJ2-7 TRBV4-3 CASSQGNGQGAYQQYF
12 TRBJ2-7 TRBV28 CASSAQVYEQYF
13 TRBJ2-2 TRBV20-1 CSAYKSYGGELFF
15 TRBJ1-1 TRBV12-3/TRBV12-4 CTSRYDSPGGTEAFF
14 TRBJ1-1 TRBV14 CASRAGRGGTEALF
13 TRBJ2-3 TRBV6-5 CATQGVVTDTQYF
13 TRBJ1-2 TRBV6-2/TRBV6-3 CASSLLGQHGYTF
12 TRBJ2-2 TRBV29-1 CSVNINTGELFF
17 TRBJ2-3 TRBV10-3 CATSSGGGQGSTDTQYF
14 TRBJ1-1 TRBV6-5 CASSYSGGDTEAFF
17 TRBJ2-5 TRBV11-2 CASSLRTGGSVKETHYF
13 TRBJ2-6 TRBV11-2 CVSNQSGANVLTF
13 TRBJ2-7 TRBV11-2 CASSFTGCNEQYF
16 TRBJ1-2 TRBV20-1 CGARRDRTFSYYGYTF